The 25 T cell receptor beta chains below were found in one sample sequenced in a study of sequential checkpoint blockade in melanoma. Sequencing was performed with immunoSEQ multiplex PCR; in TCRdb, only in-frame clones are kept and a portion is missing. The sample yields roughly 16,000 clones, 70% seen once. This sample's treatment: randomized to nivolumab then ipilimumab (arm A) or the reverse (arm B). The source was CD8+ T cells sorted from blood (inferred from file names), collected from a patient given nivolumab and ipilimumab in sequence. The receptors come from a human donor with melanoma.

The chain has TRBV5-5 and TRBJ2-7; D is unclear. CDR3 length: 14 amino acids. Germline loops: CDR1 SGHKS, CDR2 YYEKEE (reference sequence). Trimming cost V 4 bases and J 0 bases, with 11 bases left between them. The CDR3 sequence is CASSVTESSYEQYF. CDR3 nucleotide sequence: TGTGCCAGCAGCGTAACAGAGAGCTCCTACGAGCAGTACTTC. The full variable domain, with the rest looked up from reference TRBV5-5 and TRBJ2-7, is DAGVTQSPTHLIKTRGQQVTLRCSPISGHKSVSWYQQVLGQGPQFIFQYYEKEERGRGNFPDRFSARQFPNYSSELNVNALLLGDSALYLCASSVTESSYEQYFGPGTRLTVT.

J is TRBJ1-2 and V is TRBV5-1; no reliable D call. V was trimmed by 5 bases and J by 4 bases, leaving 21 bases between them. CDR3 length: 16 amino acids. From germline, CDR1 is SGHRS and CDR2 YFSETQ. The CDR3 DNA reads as TGCGCCAGCAGGAGTAATGGGGAGGTATGGGTCTATGGCTACACCTTC. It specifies CASRSNGEVWVYGYTF.

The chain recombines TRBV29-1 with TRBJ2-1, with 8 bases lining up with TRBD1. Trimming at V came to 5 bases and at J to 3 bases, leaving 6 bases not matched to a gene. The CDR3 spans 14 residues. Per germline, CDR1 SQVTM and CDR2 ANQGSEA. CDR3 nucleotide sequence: TGCAGCGTTTCGGGACAGGAACTCTACAATGAGCAGTTCTTC. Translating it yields CSVSGQELYNEQFF.

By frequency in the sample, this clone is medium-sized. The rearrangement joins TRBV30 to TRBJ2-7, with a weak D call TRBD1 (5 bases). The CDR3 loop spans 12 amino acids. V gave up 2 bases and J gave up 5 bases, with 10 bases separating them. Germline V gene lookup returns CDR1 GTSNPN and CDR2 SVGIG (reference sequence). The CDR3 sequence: CAWSWTRDEQYF. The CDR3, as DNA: TGTGCCTGGAGTTGGACCAGGGACGAGCAGTACTTC.

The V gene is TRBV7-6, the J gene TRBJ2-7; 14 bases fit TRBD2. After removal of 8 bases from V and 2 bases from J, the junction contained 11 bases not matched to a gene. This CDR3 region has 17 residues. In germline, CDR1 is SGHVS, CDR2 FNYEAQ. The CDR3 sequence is CASGPVPTSGRAYEQYF. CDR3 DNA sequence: TGTGCCAGCGGCCCTGTCCCGACTAGCGGGAGGGCCTACGAGCAGTACTTC. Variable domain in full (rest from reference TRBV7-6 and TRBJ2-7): GAGVSQSPRYKVTKRGQDVALRCDPISGHVSLYWYRQALGQGPEFLTYFNYEAQQDKSGLPNDRFSAERPEGSISTLTIQRTEQRDSAMYRCASGPVPTSGRAYEQYFGPGTRLTVT.

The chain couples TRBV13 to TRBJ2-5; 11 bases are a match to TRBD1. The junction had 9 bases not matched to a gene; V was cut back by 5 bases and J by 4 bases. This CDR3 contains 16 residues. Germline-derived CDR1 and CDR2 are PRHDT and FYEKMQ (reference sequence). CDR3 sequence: CASSRGVDRGRETQYF. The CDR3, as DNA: TGTGCCAGCAGCCGGGGAGTGGACAGGGGGCGAGAGACCCAGTACTTC. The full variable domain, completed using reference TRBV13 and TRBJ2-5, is AAGVIQSPRHLIKEKRETATLKCYPIPRHDTVYWYQQGPGQDPQFLISFYEKMQSDKGSIPDRFSAQQFSDYHSELNMSSLELGDSALYFCASSRGVDRGRETQYFGPGTRLLVL.

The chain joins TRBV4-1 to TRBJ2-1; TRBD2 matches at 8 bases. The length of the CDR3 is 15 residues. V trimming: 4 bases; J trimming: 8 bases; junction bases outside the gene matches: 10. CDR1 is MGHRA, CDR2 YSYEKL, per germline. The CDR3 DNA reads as TGCGCCAGCAGCCGCAGCGGGAGAAGTGGTTATGAGCAGTTCTTC. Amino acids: CASSRSGRSGYEQFF.

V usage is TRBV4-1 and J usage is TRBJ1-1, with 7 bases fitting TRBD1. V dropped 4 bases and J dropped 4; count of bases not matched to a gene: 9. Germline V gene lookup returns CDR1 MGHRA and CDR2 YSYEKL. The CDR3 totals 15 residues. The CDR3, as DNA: TGCGCCAGCAGCCGAACCGGACAGGCGGGCACTGAAGCTTTCTTT. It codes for CASSRTGQAGTEAFF.

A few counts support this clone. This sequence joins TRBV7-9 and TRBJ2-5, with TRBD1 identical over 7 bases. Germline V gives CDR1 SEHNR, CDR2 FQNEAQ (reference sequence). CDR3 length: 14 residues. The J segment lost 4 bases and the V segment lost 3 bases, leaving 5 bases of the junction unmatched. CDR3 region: CASSFDRDLETQYF. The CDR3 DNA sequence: TGTGCCAGCAGCTTTGACAGGGACCTAGAGACCCAGTACTTC.

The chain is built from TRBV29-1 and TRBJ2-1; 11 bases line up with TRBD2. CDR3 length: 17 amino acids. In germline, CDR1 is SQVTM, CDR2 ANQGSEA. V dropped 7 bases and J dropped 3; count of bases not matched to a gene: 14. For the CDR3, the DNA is TGCAGCGCCCTAGGGGAACTAGCGGGGGCCCTCTACAATGAGCAGTTCTTC. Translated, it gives CSALGELAGALYNEQFF.

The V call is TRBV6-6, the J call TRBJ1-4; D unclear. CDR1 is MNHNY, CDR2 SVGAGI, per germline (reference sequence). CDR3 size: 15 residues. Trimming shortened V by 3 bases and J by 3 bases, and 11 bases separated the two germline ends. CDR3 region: CASSYKLGSNEKLFF. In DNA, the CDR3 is TGTGCCAGCAGTTATAAGCTGGGCTCTAATGAAAAACTGTTTTTT.

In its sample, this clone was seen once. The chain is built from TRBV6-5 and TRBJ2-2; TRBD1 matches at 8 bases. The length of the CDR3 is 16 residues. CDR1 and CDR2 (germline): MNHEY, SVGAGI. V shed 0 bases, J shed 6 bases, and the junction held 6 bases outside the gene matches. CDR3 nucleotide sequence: TGTGCCAGCAGTTACTCGGACAGGGTAATACCCGGGGAGCTGTTTTTT. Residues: CASSYSDRVIPGELFF.

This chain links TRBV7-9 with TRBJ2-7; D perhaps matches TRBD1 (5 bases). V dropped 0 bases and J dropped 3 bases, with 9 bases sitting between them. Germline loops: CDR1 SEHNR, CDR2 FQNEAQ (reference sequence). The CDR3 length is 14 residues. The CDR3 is CASSLAGQGYEQYF. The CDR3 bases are TGTGCCAGCAGCTTAGCGGGCCAGGGCTACGAGCAGTACTTC.

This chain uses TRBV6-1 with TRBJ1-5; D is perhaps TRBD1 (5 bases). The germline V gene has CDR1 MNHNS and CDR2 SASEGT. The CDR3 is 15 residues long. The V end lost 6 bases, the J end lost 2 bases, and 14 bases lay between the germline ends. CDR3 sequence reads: CASSSDTSRNQPQHF. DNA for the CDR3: TGTGCCAGCAGCTCGGACACATCTCGCAATCAGCCCCAGCATTTT.

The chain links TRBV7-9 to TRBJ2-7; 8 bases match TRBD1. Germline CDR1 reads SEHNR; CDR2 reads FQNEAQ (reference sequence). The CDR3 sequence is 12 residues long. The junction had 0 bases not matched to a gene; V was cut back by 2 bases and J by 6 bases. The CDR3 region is CASSLTGGEQYF. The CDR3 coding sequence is TGTGCCAGCAGCTTAACAGGGGGCGAGCAGTACTTC.

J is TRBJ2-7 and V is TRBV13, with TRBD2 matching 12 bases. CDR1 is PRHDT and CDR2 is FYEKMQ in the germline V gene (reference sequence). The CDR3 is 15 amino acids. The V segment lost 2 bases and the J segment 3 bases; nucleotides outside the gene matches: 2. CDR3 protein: CASSLRTSGVYEQYF. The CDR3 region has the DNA TGTGCCAGCAGCTTAAGGACTAGCGGGGTCTACGAGCAGTACTTC.

The CDR3 reads CARASYEQYF. In DNA, the CDR3 is TGTGCCAGAGCTTCATACGAGCAGTACTTC. V gene TRBV27 combines with J gene TRBJ2-7; no clear D. CDR3 length: 10 residues. The V gene's germline CDR1 is MNHEY and CDR2 SMNVEV (reference sequence). The V and J ends lost 9 bases and 4 bases respectively, with 7 bases between them.

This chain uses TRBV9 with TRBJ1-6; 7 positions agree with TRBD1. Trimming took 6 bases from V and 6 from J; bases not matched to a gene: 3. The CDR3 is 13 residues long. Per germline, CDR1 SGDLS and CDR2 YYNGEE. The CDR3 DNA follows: TGTGCCAGCAACGGACAGGTTAATTCACCCCTCCACTTT. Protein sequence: CASNGQVNSPLHF.

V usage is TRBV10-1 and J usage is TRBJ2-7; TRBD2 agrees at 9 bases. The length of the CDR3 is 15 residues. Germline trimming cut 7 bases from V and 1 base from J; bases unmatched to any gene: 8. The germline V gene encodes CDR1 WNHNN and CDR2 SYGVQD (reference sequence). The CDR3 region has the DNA TGCGCCAGCATCAGACTAGCGGAAGAGTCCTACGAGCAGTACTTC. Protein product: CASIRLAEESYEQYF.

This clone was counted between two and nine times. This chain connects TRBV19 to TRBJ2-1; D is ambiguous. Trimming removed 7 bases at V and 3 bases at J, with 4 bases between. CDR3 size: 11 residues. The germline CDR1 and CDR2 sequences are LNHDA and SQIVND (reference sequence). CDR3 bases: TGTGCCAGTACAGACTACAATGAGCAGTTCTTC. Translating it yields CASTDYNEQFF.

CDR3 in amino acids: CASSQEIPGNTEAFF. The DNA for the CDR3 is TGCGCCAGCAGCCAAGAAATCCCGGGGAACACTGAAGCTTTCTTT. The chain recombines TRBV4-1 with TRBJ1-1, with D unresolved. CDR3 length: 15 residues. Germline V lookup: CDR1 MGHRA, CDR2 YSYEKL. V lost 0 bases to trimming and J lost 1 base, with 9 bases between them.

The chain's CDR3 is CASNHRELETQYF. CDR3 in DNA: TGTGCCAGCAACCACAGGGAGTTGGAGACCCAGTACTTC. The chain has TRBV6-5 and TRBJ2-5; possible D gene TRBD1, 6 bases. V was cut by 7 bases and J by 5 bases, with 14 bases left in between. CDR1 MNHEY and CDR2 SVGAGI come from the germline V gene. This CDR3 comprises 13 residues.

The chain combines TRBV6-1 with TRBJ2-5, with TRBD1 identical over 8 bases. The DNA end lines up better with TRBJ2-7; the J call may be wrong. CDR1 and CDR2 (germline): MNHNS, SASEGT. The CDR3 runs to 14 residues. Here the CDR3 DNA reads TGTGCCAGCAGTGAATTGAGACAGGGGTACGAGCAGTACTTC. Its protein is CASSELRQGYEQYF.

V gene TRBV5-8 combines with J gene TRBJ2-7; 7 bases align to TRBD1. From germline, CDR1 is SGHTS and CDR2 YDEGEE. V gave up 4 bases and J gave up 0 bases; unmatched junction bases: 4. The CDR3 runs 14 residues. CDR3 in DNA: TGTGCCAGCAGCGCTTGGACAGGCTCCTACGAGCAGTACTTC. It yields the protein CASSAWTGSYEQYF. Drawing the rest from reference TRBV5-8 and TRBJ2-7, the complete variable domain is EAGVTQSPTHLIKTRGQQATLRCSPISGHTSVYWYQQALGLGLQFLLWYDEGEERNRGNFPPRFSGRQFPNYSSELNVNALELEDSALYLCASSAWTGSYEQYFGPGTRLTVT.

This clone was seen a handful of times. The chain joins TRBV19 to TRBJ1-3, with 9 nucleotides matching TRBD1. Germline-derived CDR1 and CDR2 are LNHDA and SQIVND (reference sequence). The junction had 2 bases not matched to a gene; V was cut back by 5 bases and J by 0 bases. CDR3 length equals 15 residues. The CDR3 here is CASSWTGASGNTIYF. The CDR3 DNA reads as TGTGCCAGTAGTTGGACAGGGGCCTCTGGAAACACCATATATTTT.